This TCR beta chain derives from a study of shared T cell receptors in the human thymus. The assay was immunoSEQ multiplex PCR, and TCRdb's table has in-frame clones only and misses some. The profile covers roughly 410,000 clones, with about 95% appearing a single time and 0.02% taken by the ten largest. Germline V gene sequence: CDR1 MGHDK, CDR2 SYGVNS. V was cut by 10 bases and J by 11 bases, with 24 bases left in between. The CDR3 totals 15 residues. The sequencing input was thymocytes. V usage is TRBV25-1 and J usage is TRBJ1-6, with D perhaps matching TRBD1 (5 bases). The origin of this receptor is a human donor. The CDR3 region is CATSFGGSLGAPLHF. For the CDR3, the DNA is TGTGCCACTTCCTTTGGGGGGTCGCTCGGGGCACCCCTCCACTTT.